This T cell receptor (beta chain) was documented in a study of blood T cell repertoires in COVID-19. About the study: Acute and convalescent COVID-19 samples came from the United States, Italy and Spain. T cells, B-cell-depleted T cells, or PBMCs supplied cDNA or gDNA.

This CDR3 contains 14 residues. CDR1 and CDR2 from the germline V gene are KGHSH and LQKENI. V dropped 7 bases and J dropped 5; count of bases not matched to a gene: 9. Per the study methods: For nucleated cells, counts were estimated from reference gene primer amplification. Here immunoSEQ multiplex PCR was the method, and the copy in TCRdb shows in-frame clones only, minus some. V and J calls and clone size follow that table, whereas D and trimming were derived from the DNA. The table has around 270,000 clones, about 87% seen once. The sequenced material came from peripheral blood. The receptor was derived from a man aged 55 to 70 who had recovered from COVID-19. The chain joins TRBV18 to TRBJ1-1; 8 bases align to TRBD1. The CDR3 DNA is TGTGCCAGCTACTCGGACAGGGTCGGGACTGAAGCTTTCTTT. Its translation: CASYSDRVGTEAFF. Full variable domain (outside the CDR3, taken from reference TRBV18 and TRBJ1-1): NAGVMQNPRHLVRRRGQEARLRCSPMKGHSHVYWYRQLPEEGLKFMVYLQKENIIDESGMPKERFSAEFPKEGPSILRIQQVVRGDSAAYFCASYSDRVGTEAFFGQGTRLTVV.